The 28 T cell receptor beta chains reported below all come from one sample, sequenced in a study of T cells in Graves' hyperthyroidism and ophthalmopathy. RNA transcripts yielded amplified TCR beta CDR3 regions. The HTBI set primed first-round TCR CDR3 RT-PCR. Via MiXCR, TCRdb re-called the multiplex PCR reads, giving one row per CDR3 protein. The sample lists around 350,000 distinct CDR3 sequences, roughly 15% occurring once. Source material: blood. The receptors derive from a woman in her sixties with Graves' ophthalmopathy.

This clonotype was seen repeatedly, ten times or more. This chain joins TRBV3-1 and TRBJ2-2, with D possibly TRBD2 on 5 matching bases. Germline V lookup: CDR1 LGHDT, CDR2 YNNKEL (reference sequence). The CDR3 is 14 residues long. V was trimmed by 8 bases and J by 2 bases, leaving 12 bases between them. Written as DNA, the CDR3 is TGTGCCAGCGAAAGCGGACGCAACACCGGGGAGCTGTTTTTT. This translates into CASESGRNTGELFF.

This clonotype was found many times. CDR3: CASSYGQGTYEQYF. The CDR3 DNA reads as TGTGCCAGCAGTTACGGACAGGGTACCTACGAGCAGTACTTC. V and J are TRBV6-1 and TRBJ2-7, with 8 positions matching TRBD1. The trim removed 5 bases at V and 2 bases at J, leaving 5 bases unmatched. Per germline, CDR1 MNHNS and CDR2 SASEGT. CDR3 length: 14 residues.

The chain uses TRBV6-1 and TRBJ2-7, with TRBD2 matching 7 bases. The CDR3 is made up of 17 amino acids. Germline loops: CDR1 MNHNS, CDR2 SASEGT. Trimming took 6 bases from V and 4 from J; bases not matched to a gene: 18. The CDR3 sequence is CASSLTSSGRTPYEQYF. Here the CDR3 DNA reads TGTGCCAGCAGCCTCACAAGTAGCGGGCGGACCCCTTACGAGCAGTACTTC.

This clonotype appeared many times. V gene TRBV18 combines with J gene TRBJ2-1, with TRBD1 matching 7 bases. The length of the CDR3 is 15 residues. J was trimmed by 2 bases and V by 3 bases; bases with no gene match: 4. Germline loops: CDR1 KGHSH, CDR2 LQKENI. CDR3 nucleotides: TGTGCCAGCTCACCGACAGGGAGTACCTACAATGAGCAGTTCTTC. It specifies CASSPTGSTYNEQFF. The full variable domain, its missing parts supplied by reference TRBV18 and TRBJ2-1, is NAGVMQNPRHLVRRRGQEARLRCSPMKGHSHVYWYRQLPEEGLKFMVYLQKENIIDESGMPKERFSAEFPKEGPSILRIQQVVRGDSAAYFCASSPTGSTYNEQFFGPGTRLTVL.

The rearrangement links TRBV25-1 to TRBJ2-1; 8 bases align to TRBD2. Germline-derived CDR1 and CDR2 are MGHDK and SYGVNS. Unmatched junction bases numbered 4, after V lost 7 bases and J lost 11 bases. The CDR3 runs to 11 residues. The chain's CDR3 is CASMVAGKQFF. DNA of the CDR3: TGTGCCAGCATGGTAGCGGGAAAGCAGTTCTTC.

The table lists this clonotype with a few counts. The chain has TRBV7-9 and TRBJ1-5; a possible D gene is TRBD1 (6 bases). Trimming shortened V by 2 bases and J by 3 bases, and 17 bases separated the two germline ends. The CDR3 consists of 17 residues. Looked up from germline, CDR1 is SEHNR and CDR2 is FQNEAQ (reference sequence). The CDR3 sequence: CASSLYVGGAVNQPQHF. For the CDR3, the DNA is TGTGCCAGCAGCTTATACGTCGGGGGGGCAGTCAATCAGCCCCAGCATTTT.

This clonotype was found a few times. A much larger clone lies one base from this, so it may be a read error. CDR3 nucleotide sequence: TGCGCCAGCAGCCAAGTAACGCGGGCATTGAGGAGGCGGGGCACTGAAGCTTTCTTT. Its translation is CASSQVTRALRRRGTEAFF. The genes are TRBV4-1 and TRBJ1-1; the D is unclear. The length of the CDR3 is 19 residues. CDR1 MGHRA and CDR2 YSYEKL come from the germline V gene. Between the trimmed V and J ends, which lost 1 base and 4 bases, there was a span of 25 bases.

The table lists this clonotype with a few counts. This could be a read error, since a much larger clone is one nucleotide away. This rearrangement joins TRBV12-3 or TRBV12-4 to TRBJ1-2, with D perhaps matching TRBD1 (5 bases). Trimming shortened V by 3 bases and J by 4 bases, and 6 bases separated the two germline ends. The CDR3 extends over 12 amino acids. Written as DNA, the CDR3 is TGTGCCAGCAGTTTTGGGGGCTATGGCTACACCTTC. Encoded protein: CASSFGGYGYTF.

In its sample, this clonotype was seen many times. The rearrangement links TRBV18 to TRBJ1-3; 8 bases align to TRBD1. J lost 2 bases, V lost 6 bases, and 6 bases had no gene match. The germline gives CDR1 KGHSH, CDR2 LQKENI. The CDR3 consists of 15 residues. Here the CDR3 reads CASSRTGTAGNTIYF. The CDR3 DNA reads as TGTGCCAGCTCGCGGACAGGGACCGCTGGAAACACCATATATTTT.

The V call is TRBV25-1, the J call TRBJ1-5; D gene unclear. Germline CDR1 reads MGHDK; CDR2 reads SYGVNS. This CDR3 is 19 amino acids long. V dropped 1 base and J dropped 3 bases, with 22 bases sitting between them. CDR3 nucleotides: TGTGCCAGCAGTGAATTCGCTCATAGGACGAGAGGATCCAATCAGCCCCAGCATTTT. Its protein is CASSEFAHRTRGSNQPQHF.

This clonotype was detected only a few times. A far larger clone is just one base off, so this is likely a read error. The rearrangement links TRBV10-1 to TRBJ2-7; D remains ambiguous. The CDR3 has 12 amino acids. Germline V gene data show CDR1 as WNHNN and CDR2 as SYGVQD (reference sequence). Between the trimmed V and J ends, which lost 2 bases and 4 bases, there was a span of 6 bases. This chain's CDR3 is CASSETTYEQYV. CDR3 DNA: TGCGCCAGCAGTGAGACCACGTACGAGCAGTACGTC.

This clonotype was recorded many times. The chain carries TRBV28 and TRBJ2-1; 10 bases line up with TRBD2. This CDR3 region has 15 residues. Germline assignment: CDR1 MDHEN and CDR2 SYDVKM. V lost 6 bases and J lost 1; bases outside the gene matches: 3. This chain's CDR3 is CASSTSGISYNEQFF. CDR3 in DNA: TGTGCCAGCAGCACTAGCGGGATTTCCTACAATGAGCAGTTCTTC.

At least ten counts were recorded for this clonotype. The chain links TRBV5-1 to TRBJ1-1; perhaps TRBD1 as D (5 bases). The CDR3 loop spans 14 amino acids. The germline CDR1 and CDR2 sequences are SGHRS and YFSETQ. V was pared by 0 bases and J by 0 bases, with 6 bases between. The CDR3 spells CASSLEGMNTEAFF. For the CDR3, the DNA is TGCGCCAGCAGCTTGGAGGGGATGAACACTGAAGCTTTCTTT.

The sample holds many counts of this clonotype. The rearrangement uses TRBV3-1 and TRBJ1-5; D is undetermined. Trimming cost V 5 bases and J 9 bases, with 11 bases left between them. The germline V gene has CDR1 LGHDT and CDR2 YNNKEL (reference sequence). The CDR3 is 12 amino acids. In DNA, the CDR3 is TGTGCCAGCAGCTTCAAGGGAGGGCCCCAGCATTTT. This sequence encodes CASSFKGGPQHF.

This clonotype has a handful of counts. V is TRBV20-1 and J is TRBJ2-7, with D possibly TRBD1 on 6 matching bases. Trimming removed 0 bases from V and 1 base from J, with 13 bases in between. This CDR3 region has 15 residues. Germline V gives CDR1 DFQATT, CDR2 SNEGSKA (reference sequence). The CDR3 DNA reads as TGCAGTGCTAGAGATCGTCAAGGGGGATCCTACGAGCAGTACTTC. Amino acid sequence: CSARDRQGGSYEQYF.

This clonotype has more than one count but fewer than ten. This rearrangement joins TRBV7-9 to TRBJ1-4; 7 bases fit TRBD1. J lost 5 bases, V lost 8 bases, and 8 bases had no gene match. CDR3 length: 14 amino acids. Germline CDR1 is SEHNR and CDR2 is FQNEAQ (reference sequence). CDR3 sequence (DNA): TGTGCCAGCTCAGGGACAGTCGTGAATGAAAAACTGTTTTTT. Amino acids: CASSGTVVNEKLFF.

In its sample, this clonotype was seen many times. DNA for the CDR3: TGCGCCAGCGGCCGAGGGCAGGAATCCTACAATGAGCAGTTCTTC. It specifies CASGRGQESYNEQFF. The rearrangement links TRBV5-1 to TRBJ2-1, with TRBD2 as a possible D gene (5 bases). The CDR3 has 15 residues. Germline values: CDR1 SGHRS, CDR2 YFSETQ. V lost 7 bases and J lost 1, with 15 bases in between.

This clonotype was observed many times. The gene calls are TRBV6-5 and TRBJ2-5; possible D gene TRBD1, 5 bases. This CDR3 is 17 amino acids long. Per the germline V gene, CDR1 is MNHEY and CDR2 is SVGAGI. Deletions cut 0 bases from V and 1 base from J, with 15 bases between. The CDR3 nucleotides are TGTGCCAGCAGTTACTCGAAAGGTCCCAGGGCCCAAGAGACCCAGTACTTC. Its protein is CASSYSKGPRAQETQYF.

V is TRBV7-9 and J is TRBJ2-1, with 7 bases that match TRBD2. Germline assignment: CDR1 SEHNR and CDR2 FQNEAQ (reference sequence). V lost 2 bases to trimming and J lost 6 bases; unmatched junction nucleotides: 7. The CDR3 runs to 15 residues. In nucleotides, the CDR3 is TGTGCCAGCAGCTTATGGAGGGAGGGCCCCAATGAGCAGTTCTTC. Encoded protein: CASSLWREGPNEQFF.

This clonotype was seen ten or more times. The chain uses TRBV18 and TRBJ2-7; D uncertain. V lost 2 bases and J lost 2, with 10 bases in between. The CDR3 runs 14 residues. Germline V CDR1 and CDR2: KGHSH, LQKENI. CDR3 region: CASSPFEGPYEQYF. In nucleotides, the CDR3 is TGTGCCAGCTCACCATTCGAAGGCCCCTACGAGCAGTACTTC.

Many counts were recorded for this clonotype. The chain couples TRBV20-1 to TRBJ2-1; 10 nucleotides match TRBD2. After removal of 1 base from V and 0 bases from J, the junction contained 9 bases not matched to a gene. CDR3 size: 18 residues. Germline V lookup: CDR1 DFQATT, CDR2 SNEGSKA (reference sequence). CDR3: CSARGFPSGGVSYNEQFF. DNA for the CDR3: TGCAGTGCTAGAGGATTTCCTAGCGGGGGAGTCTCCTACAATGAGCAGTTCTTC.

This clonotype was counted ten times or more. The V and J genes are TRBV20-1 and TRBJ2-1, with a weak D call TRBD2 (5 bases). CDR1 DFQATT and CDR2 SNEGSKA come from the germline V gene (reference sequence). CDR3 length equals 14 residues. Trimming took off 1 base at V and 3 bases at J, with 10 bases between the two ends. The CDR3 reads CSARGAESYNEQFF. The CDR3 DNA reads as TGCAGTGCTAGAGGAGCGGAGAGCTACAATGAGCAGTTCTTC.

This clonotype was seen repeatedly, ten times or more. The rearrangement links TRBV28 to TRBJ1-2; 11 bases map to TRBD1. This CDR3 has 16 residues. Trimming cost V 5 bases and J 4 bases; bases outside gene matches: 9. Germline CDR1 is MDHEN and CDR2 is SYDVKM. The CDR3, as DNA: TGTGCCAGCAGTCTAACCGGGACAGGGGGATCCTATGGCTACACCTTC. The encoded protein is CASSLTGTGGSYGYTF.

This clonotype was counted many times. V is TRBV5-1 and J is TRBJ2-2; 8 nucleotides match TRBD2. The CDR3 has 14 residues. Germline loops: CDR1 SGHRS, CDR2 YFSETQ. The ends lost 7 bases at V and 5 bases at J; junction bases unmatched: 7. CDR3 DNA sequence: TGCGCCAGCCAAGTAGCGGGAAATACCGGGGAGCTGTTTTTT. Protein sequence: CASQVAGNTGELFF. Full variable domain (outside the CDR3, taken from reference TRBV5-1 and TRBJ2-2): KAGVTQTPRYLIKTRGQQVTLSCSPISGHRSVSWYQQTPGQGLQFLFEYFSETQRNKGNFPGRFSGRQFSNSRSEMNVSTLELGDSALYLCASQVAGNTGELFFGEGSRLTVL.

There are many counts of this clonotype. This rearrangement joins TRBV28 to TRBJ2-5; 12 nucleotides agree with TRBD2. There are 16 residues in the CDR3. V lost 4 bases, J lost 2 bases, and 5 bases stayed unmatched. Germline values: CDR1 MDHEN, CDR2 SYDVKM. The CDR3 sequence: CASSSRLAGAQETQYF. CDR3 bases: TGTGCCAGCAGTTCCCGACTAGCGGGAGCGCAAGAGACCCAGTACTTC.

In this sample, this clonotype turned up a few times. The chain uses TRBV11-2 and TRBJ2-2; TRBD1 aligns across 7 bases. The CDR3 consists of 15 residues. CDR1 SGHAT and CDR2 FQNNGV come from the germline V gene. V was clipped by 1 base and J by 5 bases; unmatched bases: 4. This CDR3 is CASSLVATGTGELFF. The DNA for the CDR3 is TGTGCCAGCAGCTTAGTCGCGACAGGGACCGGGGAGCTGTTTTTT.

The V and J genes are TRBV6-1 and TRBJ2-2; TRBD1 matches 7 bases. The V segment lost 2 bases and the J segment 6 bases; nucleotides outside the gene matches: 9. This CDR3 has 16 residues. From germline, CDR1 is MNHNS and CDR2 SASEGT. The CDR3 DNA follows: TGTGCCAGCAGTGAATCGGGACAGATCACTCCCGGGGAGCTGTTTTTT. This encodes CASSESGQITPGELFF.

This clonotype occurred many times. This chain connects TRBV7-2 to TRBJ1-5; D possibly corresponds to TRBD1 (6 bases). This CDR3 is 17 amino acids long. V lost 1 base to trimming and J lost 6 bases, with 19 bases between them. Looked up from germline, CDR1 is SGHTA and CDR2 is FQGNSA. CDR3 sequence: CASSLGREWGGGQPQHF. Here the CDR3 DNA reads TGTGCCAGCAGCTTAGGGCGTGAGTGGGGGGGCGGTCAGCCCCAGCATTTT.